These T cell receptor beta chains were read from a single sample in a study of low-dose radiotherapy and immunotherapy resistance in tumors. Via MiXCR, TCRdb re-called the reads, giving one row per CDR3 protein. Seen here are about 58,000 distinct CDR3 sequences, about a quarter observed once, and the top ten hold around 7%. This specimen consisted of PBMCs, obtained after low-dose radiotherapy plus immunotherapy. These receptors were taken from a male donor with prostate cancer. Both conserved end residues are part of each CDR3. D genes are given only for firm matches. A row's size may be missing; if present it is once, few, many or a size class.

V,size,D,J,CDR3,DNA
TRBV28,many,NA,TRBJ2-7,CASRGTGSSYEQYF,TGTGCCAGCAGAGGGACGGGGAGCTCCTACGAGCAGTACTTC
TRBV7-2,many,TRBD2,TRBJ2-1,CASSLVSRSQGGEQFF,TGTGCCAGCAGCTTAGTTTCCAGAAGCCAGGGAGGGGAGCAGTTCTTC
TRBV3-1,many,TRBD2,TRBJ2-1,CASSQEYGGENNEQFF,TGTGCCAGCAGCCAAGAGTACGGGGGGGAAAACAATGAGCAGTTCTTC
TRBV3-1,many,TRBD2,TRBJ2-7,CASSHHFAGGYEQYF,TGTGCCAGCAGCCACCACTTTGCGGGGGGTTACGAGCAGTACTTC
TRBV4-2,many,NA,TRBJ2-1,CASRGGLGSSYNEQFF,TGTGCCAGCAGAGGGGGATTAGGGAGCTCCTACAATGAGCAGTTCTTC
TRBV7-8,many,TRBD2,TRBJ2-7,CASSVPSGGVEQYF,TGTGCCAGCAGCGTGCCTAGCGGGGGGGTCGAGCAGTACTTC
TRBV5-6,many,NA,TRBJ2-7,CASKWGKGEYEQYF,TGTGCCAGCAAGTGGGGAAAAGGGGAATACGAGCAGTACTTC
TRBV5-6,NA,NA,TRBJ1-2,CASSLALGDGYTF,TGTGCCAGCAGCTTAGCGCTAGGGGATGGCTACACCTTC
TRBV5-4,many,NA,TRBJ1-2,CASSFPRGRSYGYTF,TGTGCCAGCAGCTTTCCCCGGGGGCGAAGCTATGGCTACACCTTC
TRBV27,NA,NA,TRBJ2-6,CASSSRASDSGANVLTF,TGTGCCAGCAGTTCCAGGGCTAGCGACTCTGGGGCCAACGTCCTGACTTTC
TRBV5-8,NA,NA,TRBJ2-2,CASSLAVSSSGELFF,TGTGCCAGCAGCTTGGCAGTCTCGAGCTCCGGGGAGCTGTTTTTT
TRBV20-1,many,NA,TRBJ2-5,CSARDVFTAYQETQYF,TGCAGTGCTAGAGATGTGTTCACAGCGTACCAAGAGACCCAGTACTTC
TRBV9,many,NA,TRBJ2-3,CASSVAGTDTQYF,TGTGCCAGCAGCGTAGCCGGCACAGATACGCAGTATTTT